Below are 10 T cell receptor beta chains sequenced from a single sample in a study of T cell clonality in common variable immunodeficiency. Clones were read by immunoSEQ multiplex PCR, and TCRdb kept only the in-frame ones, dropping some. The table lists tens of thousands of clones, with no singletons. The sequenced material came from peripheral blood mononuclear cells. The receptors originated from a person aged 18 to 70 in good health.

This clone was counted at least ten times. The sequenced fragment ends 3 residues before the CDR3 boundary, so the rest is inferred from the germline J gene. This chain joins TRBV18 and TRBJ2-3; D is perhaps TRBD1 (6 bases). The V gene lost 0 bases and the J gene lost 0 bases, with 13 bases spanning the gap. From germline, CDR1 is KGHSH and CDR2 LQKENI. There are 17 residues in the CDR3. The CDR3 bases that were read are TGTGCCAGCTCACCACCTTCACAGGGACGAAGCACAGATACG. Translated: CASSPPSQGRSTDT. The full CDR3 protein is CASSPPSQGRSTDTQYF.

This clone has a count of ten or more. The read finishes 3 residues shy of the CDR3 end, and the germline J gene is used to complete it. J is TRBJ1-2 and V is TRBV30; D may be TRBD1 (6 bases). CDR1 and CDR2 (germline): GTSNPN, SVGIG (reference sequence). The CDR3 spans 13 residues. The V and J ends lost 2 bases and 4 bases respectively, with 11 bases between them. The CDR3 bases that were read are TGTGCCTGGAGTAGTGGGGGCTCCTATGGC. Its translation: CAWSSGGSYG. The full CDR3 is CAWSSGGSYGYTF.

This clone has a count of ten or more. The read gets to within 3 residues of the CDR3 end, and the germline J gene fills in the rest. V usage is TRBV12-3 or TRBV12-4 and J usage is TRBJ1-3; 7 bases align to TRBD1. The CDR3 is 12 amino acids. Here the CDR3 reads CASSWGTVGIYF. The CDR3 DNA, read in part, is TGTGCCAGCAGTTGGGGGACAGTCGGA.

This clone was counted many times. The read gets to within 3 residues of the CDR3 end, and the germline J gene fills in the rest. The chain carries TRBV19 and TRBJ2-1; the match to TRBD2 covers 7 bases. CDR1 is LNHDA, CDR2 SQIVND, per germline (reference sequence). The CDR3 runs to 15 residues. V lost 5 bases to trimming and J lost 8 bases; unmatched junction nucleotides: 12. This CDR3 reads CASSSASGSSDEQFF. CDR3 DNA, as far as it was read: TGTGCCAGTAGTTCGGCTAGCGGCTCTTCGGATGAG.

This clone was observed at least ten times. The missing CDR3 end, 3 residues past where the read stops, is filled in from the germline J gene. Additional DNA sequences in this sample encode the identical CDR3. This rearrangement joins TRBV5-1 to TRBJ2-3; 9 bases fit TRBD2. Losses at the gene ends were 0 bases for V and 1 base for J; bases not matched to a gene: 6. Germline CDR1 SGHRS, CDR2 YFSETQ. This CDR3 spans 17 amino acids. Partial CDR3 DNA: TGCGCCAGCAGCTTGGCCCCCCAGCGGGAGGGCACAGATACG. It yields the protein CASSLAPQREGTDT. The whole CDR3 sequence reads CASSLAPQREGTDTQYF. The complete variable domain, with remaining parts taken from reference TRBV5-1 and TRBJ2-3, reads KAGVTQTPRYLIKTRGQQVTLSCSPISGHRSVSWYQQTPGQGLQFLFEYFSETQRNKGNFPGRFSGRQFSNSRSEMNVSTLELGDSALYLCASSLAPQREGTDTQYFGPGTRLTVL.

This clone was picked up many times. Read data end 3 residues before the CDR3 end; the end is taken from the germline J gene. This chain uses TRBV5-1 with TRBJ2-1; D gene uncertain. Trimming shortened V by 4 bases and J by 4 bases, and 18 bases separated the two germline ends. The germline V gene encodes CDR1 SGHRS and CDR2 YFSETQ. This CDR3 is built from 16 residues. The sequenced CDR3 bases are TGCGCCAGCAGCACTGGCGTCGCAGCGAGTTACAATGAG. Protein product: CASSTGVAASYNE. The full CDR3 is CASSTGVAASYNEQFF.

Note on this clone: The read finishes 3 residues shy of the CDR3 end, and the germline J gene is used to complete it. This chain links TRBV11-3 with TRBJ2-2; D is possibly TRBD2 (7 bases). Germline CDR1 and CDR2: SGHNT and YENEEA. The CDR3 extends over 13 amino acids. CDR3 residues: CASSHRDYSPLFF. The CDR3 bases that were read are TGTGCCAGCAGTCACAGGGACTATTCACCG.

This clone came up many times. This CDR3 reads CASSQEIGGGETQYF. CDR3 DNA (partial): TGCGCCAGCAGTCAAGAGATCGGTGGAGGGGAGACC. This chain uses TRBV5-1 with TRBJ2-5; D perhaps matches TRBD2 (6 bases). Coverage ceases 3 residues before the CDR3 finishes, and the germline J gene fills in the end. This CDR3 has 15 residues. V gave up 5 bases and J gave up 5 bases, with 19 bases separating them. CDR1 is SGHRS and CDR2 is YFSETQ in the germline V gene.

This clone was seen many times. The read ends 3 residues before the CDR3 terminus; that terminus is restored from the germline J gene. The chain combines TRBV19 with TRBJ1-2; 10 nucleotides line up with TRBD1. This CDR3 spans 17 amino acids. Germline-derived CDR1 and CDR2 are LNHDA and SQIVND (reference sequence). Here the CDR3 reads CATGGEHSGTGVGGYTF. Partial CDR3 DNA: TGTGCCACCGGGGGCGAACATTCCGGGACAGGGGTCGGAGGC.

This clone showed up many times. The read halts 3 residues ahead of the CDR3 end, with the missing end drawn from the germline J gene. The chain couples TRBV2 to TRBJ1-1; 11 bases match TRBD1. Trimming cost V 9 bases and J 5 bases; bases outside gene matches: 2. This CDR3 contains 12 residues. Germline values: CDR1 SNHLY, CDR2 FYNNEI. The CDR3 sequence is CARGQGGTEAFF. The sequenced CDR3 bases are TGTGCCAGGGGACAGGGGGGAACTGAA.